These 4 T cell receptor beta chains came from one sample sequenced in a study of blood T cell repertoires in COVID-19. The data were produced by immunoSEQ multiplex PCR, yet TCRdb's version contains in-frame clones alone and is incomplete. Here the sample spans over 120,000 clones, 70% to 80% being singletons. The sample taken for sequencing was peripheral blood. These receptors came from a woman in her forties or fifties with active or convalescent COVID-19.

This rearrangement joins TRBV6-2 or TRBV6-3 to TRBJ1-2; D not certain. The CDR3 is 12 residues long. V lost 4 bases, J lost 3 bases, and 6 bases lay in between. CDR1 is MNHEY, CDR2 SVGEGT, per germline. Here the CDR3 reads CASSSEDYGYTF. The DNA for the CDR3 is TGTGCCAGCAGTTCCGAGGACTATGGCTACACCTTC.

This clone showed up just a few times. The DNA of the CDR3 is TGCGCCAGCAGCCAAGATAGGAGGGGGCTGAATTCACCCCTCCACTTT. This translates into CASSQDRRGLNSPLHF. The chain uses TRBV4-3 and TRBJ1-6, with TRBD1 identical over 7 bases. This CDR3 spans 16 amino acids. The V and J ends lost 0 bases and 7 bases, in that order; junction bases with no gene match: 6. Per the germline V gene, CDR1 is LGHNA and CDR2 is YSLEER.

This chain connects TRBV7-2 to TRBJ2-5; a possible D gene is TRBD2 (7 bases). Germline CDR1 and CDR2: SGHTA and FQGNSA. CDR3 length equals 16 residues. V was pared by 5 bases and J by 5 bases, with 21 bases between. The CDR3 bases are TGTGCCAGCAGCCTCGACGGGGGCGGGAGTGGGGAGACCCAGTACTTC. This gives the protein CASSLDGGGSGETQYF.

V usage is TRBV28 and J usage is TRBJ1-5, with 8 bases matching TRBD1. The CDR3 covers 17 residues. Per the germline V gene, CDR1 is MDHEN and CDR2 is SYDVKM. J gave up 4 bases and V 4 bases, and 12 bases lay outside the gene matches. Written as DNA, the CDR3 is TGTGCCAGCAGTTCCCCCAGGGGGCGAATAGTTAATCAGCCCCAGCATTTT. It encodes CASSSPRGRIVNQPQHF.